The 17 T cell receptor beta chains below come from one sample, sequenced in a study of T cell responses to AZD1222 COVID-19 vaccine. Sequencing used immunoSEQ multiplex PCR; TCRdb keeps in-frame clones, though not all of them. The sample has roughly 150,000 clones, roughly nine tenths seen once. Sequences were derived from peripheral blood, sampled 28 days after the second AZD1222 dose. The receptor source for this set is an adult who received the AZD1222 COVID-19 vaccine.

The genes are TRBV5-4 and TRBJ2-3, with no clear D. The germline gives CDR1 SGHNT, CDR2 YYREEE (reference sequence). The CDR3 sequence is 15 residues long. Between the trimmed V and J ends, which lost 4 bases and 0 bases, there was a span of 12 bases. CDR3 bases: TGTGCCAGCAGCCTCTCCGGGTTTAGCACAGATACGCAGTATTTT. Its protein is CASSLSGFSTDTQYF.

This chain uses TRBV18 with TRBJ2-7; TRBD1 matches at 9 bases. CDR1 and CDR2 (germline): KGHSH, LQKENI. V shed 0 bases, J shed 1 base, and the junction held 4 bases outside the gene matches. The CDR3 sequence is 16 residues long. The CDR3 is CASSPPDRGQSYEQYF. CDR3 coding DNA: TGTGCCAGCTCACCACCGGACAGGGGTCAGTCCTACGAGCAGTACTTC.

The V and J genes are TRBV5-6 and TRBJ2-2; D is undetermined. Germline CDR1 reads SGHDT; CDR2 reads YYEEEE. Trimming shortened V by 4 bases and J by 3 bases, and 7 bases separated the two germline ends. The CDR3 sequence is 13 residues long. CDR3 in DNA: TGTGCCAGCAGCCCTGACTACACCGGGGAGCTGTTTTTT. Translating gives CASSPDYTGELFF.

The chain uses TRBV7-9 and TRBJ1-5, with TRBD1 as a possible D gene (6 bases). The CDR3 totals 13 residues. The germline gives CDR1 SEHNR, CDR2 FQNEAQ (reference sequence). Trimming stripped 5 bases from V and 7 bases from J, with 12 bases between. The CDR3 coding sequence is TGTGCCAGCAGCCCCACAGGGTCCCAGCCCCAGCATTTT. Translating gives CASSPTGSQPQHF.

The chain is built from TRBV11-3 and TRBJ2-1; a possible D gene is TRBD2 (7 bases). V lost 5 bases and J lost 7, with 15 bases in between. CDR1 SGHNT and CDR2 YENEEA come from the germline V gene. CDR3 length: 14 residues. The CDR3 reads CASSRGGPLNEQFF. For the CDR3, the DNA is TGTGCCAGCAGCAGGGGGGGCCCCCTGAATGAGCAGTTCTTC. Together with reference TRBV11-3 and TRBJ2-1, the CDR3 gives the full variable domain: EAGVVQSPRYKIIEKKQPVAFWCNPISGHNTLYWYLQNLGQGPELLIRYENEEAVDDSQLPKDRFSAERLKGVDSTLKIQPAELGDSAVYLCASSRGGPLNEQFFGPGTRLTVL.

The chain recombines TRBV5-1 with TRBJ1-2; D call uncertain. The CDR3 spans 15 residues. Trimming pared 1 base from V and 0 bases from J, leaving 10 bases between. Germline values: CDR1 SGHRS, CDR2 YFSETQ. CDR3 bases: TGCGCCAGCAGCTTGTCGGGTCCTCCTAACTATGGCTACACCTTC. As protein: CASSLSGPPNYGYTF.

V and J are TRBV5-1 and TRBJ2-1, with unresolved D. The CDR3 runs to 15 residues. Deletions cut 0 bases from V and 8 bases from J, with 15 bases between. CDR1 SGHRS and CDR2 YFSETQ come from the germline V gene. CDR3 loop: CASSLASVTRDEQFF. The CDR3 DNA reads TGCGCCAGCAGCTTGGCCTCGGTCACCCGCGATGAGCAGTTCTTC. The full variable domain, its missing parts supplied by reference TRBV5-1 and TRBJ2-1, is KAGVTQTPRYLIKTRGQQVTLSCSPISGHRSVSWYQQTPGQGLQFLFEYFSETQRNKGNFPGRFSGRQFSNSRSEMNVSTLELGDSALYLCASSLASVTRDEQFFGPGTRLTVL.

The chain joins TRBV5-1 to TRBJ1-2; D might be TRBD1 (6 bases). Trimming shortened V by 4 bases and J by 5 bases, and 15 bases separated the two germline ends. Germline V CDR1 and CDR2: SGHRS, YFSETQ. This CDR3 comprises 14 residues. CDR3 DNA sequence: TGCGCCAGCAGCCCCGAGGACAGAAAATATGGCTACACCTTC. Amino acids: CASSPEDRKYGYTF. The complete variable domain, with remaining parts taken from reference TRBV5-1 and TRBJ1-2, reads KAGVTQTPRYLIKTRGQQVTLSCSPISGHRSVSWYQQTPGQGLQFLFEYFSETQRNKGNFPGRFSGRQFSNSRSEMNVSTLELGDSALYLCASSPEDRKYGYTFGSGTRLTVV.

This chain connects TRBV19 to TRBJ1-5; D is undetermined. Germline-derived CDR1 and CDR2 are LNHDA and SQIVND (reference sequence). CDR3 size: 13 residues. Trimming stripped 6 bases from V and 7 bases from J, with 13 bases between. The CDR3 protein is CASSQGPRQPQHF. Here the CDR3 DNA reads TGTGCCAGTAGCCAAGGGCCTCGGCAGCCCCAGCATTTT.

The chain has TRBV6-1 and TRBJ2-3; 8 nucleotides agree with TRBD2. Trimming cost V 3 bases and J 1 base; bases outside gene matches: 0. Germline V gene data show CDR1 as MNHNS and CDR2 as SASEGT. The CDR3 sequence is 14 residues long. This CDR3 is CASSDSGGTDTQYF. DNA of the CDR3: TGTGCCAGCAGTGATAGCGGGGGCACAGATACGCAGTATTTT.

The chain joins TRBV24-1 to TRBJ1-5; D gene unclear. This CDR3 is built from 14 residues. V shed 4 bases and J shed 0 bases, with 6 bases lying between them. Germline V gene data show CDR1 as KGHDR and CDR2 as SFDVKD. CDR3 coding DNA: TGTGCCACCAGTGACCCTAATAGCAATCAGCCCCAGCATTTT. Translating it yields CATSDPNSNQPQHF.

The DNA for the CDR3 is TGTGCCAGCAGCTTAGACCGAGTCTCCTACAATGAGCAGTTCTTC. This sequence encodes CASSLDRVSYNEQFF. The chain combines TRBV11-2 with TRBJ2-1; no definite D call. V gave up 0 bases and J gave up 0 bases, with 6 bases separating them. This CDR3 region has 15 residues. CDR1 and CDR2 (germline): SGHAT, FQNNGV.

This rearrangement joins TRBV19 to TRBJ1-1, with 11 bases that match TRBD1. CDR1 and CDR2 from the germline V gene are LNHDA and SQIVND (reference sequence). The CDR3 runs 15 residues. J gave up 0 bases and V 10 bases, and 7 bases lay outside the gene matches. CDR3 DNA sequence: TGTGCCACCTGCAGGGACAGGGGGTTGAACACTGAAGCTTTCTTT. Its translation is CATCRDRGLNTEAFF.

This chain uses TRBV9 with TRBJ2-2, with 10 bases that match TRBD2. Trimming at V came to 4 bases and at J to 6 bases, leaving 12 bases not matched to a gene. CDR1 and CDR2 from the germline V gene are SGDLS and YYNGEE. The CDR3 length is 17 residues. This CDR3 is CASSISAGTSVSGELFF. The CDR3 DNA reads as TGTGCCAGCAGCATCAGCGCCGGGACTAGCGTCTCCGGGGAGCTGTTTTTT.

This sequence joins TRBV25-1 and TRBJ2-7; no firm D call. The CDR3 loop spans 11 amino acids. Between the trimmed V and J ends, which lost 6 bases and 9 bases, there was a span of 12 bases. Germline assignment: CDR1 MGHDK and CDR2 SYGVNS. The CDR3 sequence is CASSGIVAQYF. DNA for the CDR3: TGTGCCAGCAGCGGTATAGTAGCGCAGTACTTC.

This chain joins TRBV7-9 and TRBJ1-2; the match to TRBD1 covers 8 bases. The CDR3 sequence is 15 residues long. Germline V lookup: CDR1 SEHNR, CDR2 FQNEAQ (reference sequence). With 3 bases clipped from V and 4 bases from J, the junction kept 7 bases outside the gene matches. DNA of the CDR3: TGTGCCAGCAGCTTCTCGGACAGGGACCTCTATGGCTACACCTTC. Its translation: CASSFSDRDLYGYTF.

The chain links TRBV7-8 to TRBJ2-1; D remains unclear. Germline assignment: CDR1 SGHVS and CDR2 FQNEAQ. Trimming took off 7 bases at V and 0 bases at J, with 4 bases between the two ends. This CDR3 is 12 amino acids long. CDR3 DNA sequence: TGTGCCAGCACCCGCTCCTACAATGAGCAGTTCTTC. The encoded protein is CASTRSYNEQFF.